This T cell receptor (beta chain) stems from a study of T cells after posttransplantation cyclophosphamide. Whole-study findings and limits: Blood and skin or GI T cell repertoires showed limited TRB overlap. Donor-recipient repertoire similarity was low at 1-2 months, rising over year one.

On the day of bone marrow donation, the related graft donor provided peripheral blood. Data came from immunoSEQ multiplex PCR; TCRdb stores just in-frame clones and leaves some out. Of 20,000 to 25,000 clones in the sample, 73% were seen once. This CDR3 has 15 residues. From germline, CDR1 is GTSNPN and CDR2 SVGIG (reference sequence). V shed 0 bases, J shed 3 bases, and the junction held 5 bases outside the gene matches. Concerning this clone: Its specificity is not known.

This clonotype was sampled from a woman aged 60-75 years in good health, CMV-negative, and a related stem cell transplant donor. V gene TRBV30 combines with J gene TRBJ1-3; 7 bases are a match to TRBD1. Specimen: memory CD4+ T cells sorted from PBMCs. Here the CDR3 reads CAWSVGGGNGNTIYF. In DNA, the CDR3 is TGTGCCTGGAGTGTAGGGGGCGGGAATGGAAACACCATATATTTT.